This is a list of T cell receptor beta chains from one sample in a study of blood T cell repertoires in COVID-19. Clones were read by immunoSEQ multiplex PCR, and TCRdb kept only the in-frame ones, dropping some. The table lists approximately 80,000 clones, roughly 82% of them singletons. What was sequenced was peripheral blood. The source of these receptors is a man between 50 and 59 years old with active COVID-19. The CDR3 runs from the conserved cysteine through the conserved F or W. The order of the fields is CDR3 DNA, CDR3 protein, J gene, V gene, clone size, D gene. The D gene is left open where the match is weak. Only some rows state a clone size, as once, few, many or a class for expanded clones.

CDR3nt: TGTGCCAGTACAGAAAGAAATTTCCGGGACGAGCAGTACTTC; CDR3aa: CASTERNFRDEQYF; j_gene: TRBJ2-7; v_gene: TRBV19; abundance: .; d_gene: .
CDR3nt: TGTGCCAGCACACGGGAGCCGGATACGCAGTATTTT; CDR3aa: CASTREPDTQYF; j_gene: TRBJ2-3; v_gene: TRBV2; abundance: .; d_gene: .
CDR3nt: TGTGCCAGCAGGGGGCCGGGCTTTTTAAGCAATCAGCCCCAGCATTTT; CDR3aa: CASRGPGFLSNQPQHF; j_gene: TRBJ1-5; v_gene: TRBV3-1/TRBV3-2; abundance: .; d_gene: .
CDR3nt: TGTGCCAGCTCACCATTAGCGGGAGGGAGCTCCTACAATGAGCAGTTCTTC; CDR3aa: CASSPLAGGSSYNEQFF; j_gene: TRBJ2-1; v_gene: TRBV18; abundance: .; d_gene: TRBD2
CDR3nt: TGCGCCAGCAGCGTCGCTGTTGGGGCCGGCGGTGAAGCTTTCTTT; CDR3aa: CASSVAVGAGGEAFF; j_gene: TRBJ1-1; v_gene: TRBV5-1; abundance: .; d_gene: .
CDR3nt: TGTGCCTGGAGTCCGGGACAGGGATGGGGCACCGGGGAGCTGTTTTTT; CDR3aa: CAWSPGQGWGTGELFF; j_gene: TRBJ2-2; v_gene: TRBV30; abundance: .; d_gene: TRBD1
CDR3nt: TGTGCCAGCAGTTACTCGTCGCCTGGCCCCTACGAGCAGTACTTC; CDR3aa: CASSYSSPGPYEQYF; j_gene: TRBJ2-7; v_gene: TRBV6-5; abundance: .; d_gene: .
CDR3nt: TGTGCCAGCAGCTCCCTAGCGTTCAGCACAGATACGCAGTATTTT; CDR3aa: CASSSLAFSTDTQYF; j_gene: TRBJ2-3; v_gene: TRBV5-6; abundance: .; d_gene: .
CDR3nt: TGTGCCAGCAGTTTATCGGTCCCGGGACAGGTCAACTTC; CDR3aa: CASSLSVPGQVNF; j_gene: TRBJ2-4; v_gene: TRBV28; abundance: .; d_gene: TRBD1
CDR3nt: TGTGCCAGCAGTGCCCCAGCTAGCGGGAGGGCCGGGAGCTCCTACAATGAGCAGTTCTTC; CDR3aa: CASSAPASGRAGSSYNEQFF; j_gene: TRBJ2-1; v_gene: TRBV28; abundance: once; d_gene: TRBD2
CDR3nt: TGTGCCAGCAGTCCTGGACAGGGCTTATACGAGCAGTACTTC; CDR3aa: CASSPGQGLYEQYF; j_gene: TRBJ2-7; v_gene: TRBV5-5; abundance: .; d_gene: TRBD1
CDR3nt: TGTGCCAGTAGTATTAGCGCGACAGGGAACGGCTACGAGCAGTACTTC; CDR3aa: CASSISATGNGYEQYF; j_gene: TRBJ2-7; v_gene: TRBV19; abundance: .; d_gene: TRBD1
CDR3nt: TGTGCCAGCAGTTCCGATTTCCGGGACAGGGGAAGCGAGCAGTACTTC; CDR3aa: CASSSDFRDRGSEQYF; j_gene: TRBJ2-7; v_gene: TRBV6-5; abundance: .; d_gene: TRBD1
CDR3nt: TGTGCCAGTAGTGTACAGGGGGCTAACTATGGCTACACCTTC; CDR3aa: CASSVQGANYGYTF; j_gene: TRBJ1-2; v_gene: TRBV19; abundance: few; d_gene: TRBD1
CDR3nt: TGTGCCAGCAGATTTACAGGGGGCACTGAAGCTTTCTTT; CDR3aa: CASRFTGGTEAFF; j_gene: TRBJ1-1; v_gene: TRBV7-3; abundance: .; d_gene: TRBD1
CDR3nt: TGTGCCAGCAGCTTAACCGCAAGACTAGCGGGGGGCCCCGATGACTCCAATGAGCAGTTCTTC; CDR3aa: CASSLTARLAGGPDDSNEQFF; j_gene: TRBJ2-1; v_gene: TRBV7-3; abundance: .; d_gene: TRBD2
CDR3nt: TGTGCCAGCTCGAGGACAGGGGGCTCTGATATCAGCAATCAGCCCCAGCATTTT; CDR3aa: CASSRTGGSDISNQPQHF; j_gene: TRBJ1-5; v_gene: TRBV18; abundance: .; d_gene: TRBD1
CDR3nt: TGTGCCAGTAGTCTCCGGGACAGCGGCTATGGCTACACCTTC; CDR3aa: CASSLRDSGYGYTF; j_gene: TRBJ1-2; v_gene: TRBV19; abundance: .; d_gene: TRBD1
CDR3nt: TGCGCCAGCAGCTTACCAACAGGGGGCGGTTCAGATACGCAGTATTTT; CDR3aa: CASSLPTGGGSDTQYF; j_gene: TRBJ2-3; v_gene: TRBV5-1; abundance: once; d_gene: TRBD1
CDR3nt: TGTGCCAGCTCACCAGGGGGGTATCAGCCCCAGCATTTT; CDR3aa: CASSPGGYQPQHF; j_gene: TRBJ1-5; v_gene: TRBV18; abundance: .; d_gene: .
CDR3nt: TGTGCCAGCAGTCGGGAGGGCGGACGGTACAATCAGCCCCAGCATTTT; CDR3aa: CASSREGGRYNQPQHF; j_gene: TRBJ1-5; v_gene: TRBV2; abundance: .; d_gene: .
CDR3nt: TGCGCCAGCAGTGAGCCAGGGTACAATCAGCCCCAGCATTTT; CDR3aa: CASSEPGYNQPQHF; j_gene: TRBJ1-5; v_gene: TRBV10-2; abundance: .; d_gene: .
CDR3nt: TGTGCCAGCAGCTGGGGTTTCGGGAGCTCCTACGAGCAGTACTTC; CDR3aa: CASSWGFGSSYEQYF; j_gene: TRBJ2-7; v_gene: TRBV5-6; abundance: .; d_gene: .
CDR3nt: TGCGCCAGCAGCTTGCGGACTAGCGGGGCAGCCACAGATACGCAGTATTTT; CDR3aa: CASSLRTSGAATDTQYF; j_gene: TRBJ2-3; v_gene: TRBV5-1; abundance: .; d_gene: TRBD2
CDR3nt: TGTGCCAGCAGCCCGGGACAGGGAAGGACCGGGGAGCTGTTTTTT; CDR3aa: CASSPGQGRTGELFF; j_gene: TRBJ2-2; v_gene: TRBV7-3; abundance: few; d_gene: TRBD1
CDR3nt: TGTGCCAGCAGCGCCGACAGGGGGCGCGGCACCGGGGAGCTGTTTTTT; CDR3aa: CASSADRGRGTGELFF; j_gene: TRBJ2-2; v_gene: TRBV5-5; abundance: once; d_gene: TRBD1